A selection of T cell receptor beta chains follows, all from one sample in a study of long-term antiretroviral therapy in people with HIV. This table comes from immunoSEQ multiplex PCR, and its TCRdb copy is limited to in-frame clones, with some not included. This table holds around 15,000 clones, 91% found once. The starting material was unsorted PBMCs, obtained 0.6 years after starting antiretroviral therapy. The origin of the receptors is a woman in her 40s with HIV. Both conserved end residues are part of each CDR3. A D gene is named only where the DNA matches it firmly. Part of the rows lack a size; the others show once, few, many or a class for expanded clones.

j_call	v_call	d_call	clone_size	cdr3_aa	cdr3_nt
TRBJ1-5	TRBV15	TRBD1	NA	CATSREAGTGRNQPQHF	TGTGCCACCAGCAGAGAGGCAGGGACAGGGAGGAACCAGCCCCAGCATTTT
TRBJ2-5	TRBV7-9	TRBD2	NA	CASSLSSGRETQYF	TGTGCCAGCAGCCTATCTAGCGGACGAGAGACCCAGTACTTC
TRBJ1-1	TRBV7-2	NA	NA	CASSLVPGEVEAFF	TGTGCCAGCAGCTTAGTTCCGGGAGAAGTTGAAGCTTTCTTT
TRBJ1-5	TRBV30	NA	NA	CAWSAALSNQPQHF	TGTGCCTGGAGTGCGGCGCTAAGCAATCAGCCCCAGCATTTT
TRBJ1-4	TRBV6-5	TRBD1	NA	CASSYRTGEREKLFF	TGTGCCAGCAGTTACCGGACAGGGGAACGTGAAAAACTGTTTTTT
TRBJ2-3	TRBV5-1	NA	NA	CASSLGPKVGTDTQYF	TGCGCCAGCAGCTTGGGCCCGAAAGTTGGGACAGATACGCAGTATTTT
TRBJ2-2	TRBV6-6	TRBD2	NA	CASSLAGGELFF	TGTGCCAGCAGTCTAGCGGGCGGGGAGCTGTTTTTT
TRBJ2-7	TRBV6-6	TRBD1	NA	CASSNPGQGFNEQYF	TGTGCCAGCAGTAACCCGGGACAGGGTTTTAATGAGCAGTACTTC
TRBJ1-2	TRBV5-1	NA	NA	CASSLELQGWGGYTF	TGCGCCAGCAGCTTGGAACTCCAGGGGTGGGGTGGCTACACCTTC
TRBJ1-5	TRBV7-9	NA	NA	CASSSGGGNQPQHF	TGTGCCAGCAGCTCCGGGGGTGGCAATCAGCCCCAGCATTTT
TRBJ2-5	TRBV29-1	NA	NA	CSVGANPETQYF	TGCAGCGTTGGGGCGAACCCAGAGACCCAGTACTTC
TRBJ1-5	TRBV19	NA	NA	CASSTIKLQALNQPQHF	TGTGCCAGTAGTACTATCAAGTTACAGGCGCTTAATCAGCCCCAGCATTTT
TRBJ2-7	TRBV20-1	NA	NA	CSAKHGYEQYF	TGCAGTGCTAAACACGGGTACGAGCAGTACTTC
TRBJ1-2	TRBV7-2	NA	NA	CASSLSTPYYGYTF	TGTGCCAGCAGCTTGTCTACACCATACTATGGCTACACCTTC
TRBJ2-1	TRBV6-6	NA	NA	CASSYSIVSYNEQFF	TGTGCCAGCAGTTACTCGATAGTGAGCTACAATGAGCAGTTCTTC
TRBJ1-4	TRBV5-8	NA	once	CASSLPGQDEKLFF	TGTGCCAGCAGCTTGCCGGGGCAAGATGAAAAACTGTTTTTT
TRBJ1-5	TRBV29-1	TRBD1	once	CSVGQGDQPQHF	TGCAGCGTTGGGCAGGGGGATCAGCCCCAGCATTTT
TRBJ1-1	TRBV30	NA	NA	CAWSRGMGDTEAFF	TGTGCCTGGAGTCGGGGCATGGGGGACACTGAAGCTTTCTTT
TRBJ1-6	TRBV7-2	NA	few	CASSLEGTHNSPLHF	TGTGCCAGCAGCTTAGAGGGGACCCATAATTCACCCCTCCACTTT
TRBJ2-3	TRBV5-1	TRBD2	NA	CASSTGTSGGTSTDTQYF	TGCGCCAGCAGCACTGGGACTAGCGGGGGGACGAGCACAGATACGCAGTATTTT
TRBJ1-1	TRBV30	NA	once	CAWSGGLAEAFF	TGTGCCTGGAGCGGGGGCCTGGCTGAAGCTTTCTTT
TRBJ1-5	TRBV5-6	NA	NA	CASSLGWGTDQPQHF	TGTGCCAGCAGCTTGGGATGGGGGACCGATCAGCCCCAGCATTTT
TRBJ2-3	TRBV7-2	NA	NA	CASSLVGGQDTQYF	TGTGCCAGCAGCTTAGTGGGGGGGCAAGATACGCAGTATTTT
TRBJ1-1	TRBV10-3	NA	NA	CAISETMGTAEAFF	TGTGCCATCAGTGAAACTATGGGGACGGCAGAAGCTTTCTTT
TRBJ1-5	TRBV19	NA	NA	CASSIAWGNQPQHF	TGTGCCAGTAGTATAGCTTGGGGCAATCAGCCCCAGCATTTT
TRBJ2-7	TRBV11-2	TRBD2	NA	CASSLGLAGYEQYF	TGTGCCAGCAGCTTAGGACTAGCGGGGTACGAGCAGTACTTC
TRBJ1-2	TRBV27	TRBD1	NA	CASSFRGLDYGYTF	TGTGCCAGCAGTTTCAGGGGGCTGGACTATGGCTACACCTTC
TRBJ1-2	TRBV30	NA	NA	CALSRDTF	TGTGCCTTGTCCCGGGACACCTTC
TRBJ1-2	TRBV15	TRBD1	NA	CATSRMGTGPIANYGYTF	TGTGCCACCAGCAGGATGGGGACAGGGCCGATAGCTAACTATGGCTACACCTTC
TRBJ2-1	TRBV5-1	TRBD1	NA	CASSLAFGTGGSNEQFF	TGCGCCAGCAGCTTGGCCTTTGGGACAGGGGGCTCCAATGAGCAGTTCTTC
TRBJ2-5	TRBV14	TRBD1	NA	CASSQDRNRGYQETQYF	TGTGCCAGCAGCCAAGATCGAAACAGGGGATACCAAGAGACCCAGTACTTC
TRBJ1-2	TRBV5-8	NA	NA	CASSFDQATIYGYTF	TGTGCCAGCAGCTTTGATCAGGCAACCATCTATGGCTACACCTTC
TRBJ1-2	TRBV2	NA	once	CASSGVIGEYGYTF	TGTGCCAGCAGTGGGGTCATTGGGGAGTATGGCTACACCTTC
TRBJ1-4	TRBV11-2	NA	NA	CASSSKFATNEKLFF	TGTGCCAGCAGCTCCAAGTTTGCAACTAATGAAAAACTGTTTTTT
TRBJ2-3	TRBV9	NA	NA	CASSGGTDTQYF	TGTGCCAGCAGCGGAGGCACAGATACGCAGTATTTT
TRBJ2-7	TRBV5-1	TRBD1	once	CASSQGQGDTSEQYF	TGCGCCAGCAGCCAAGGACAGGGGGATACTAGCGAGCAGTACTTC
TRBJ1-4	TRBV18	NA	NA	CASSPPNEGGGTEKLFF	TGTGCCAGCTCACCACCGAATGAGGGAGGTGGTACTGAAAAACTGTTTTTT
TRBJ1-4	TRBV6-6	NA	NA	CASSSPATNEKLFF	TGTGCCAGCAGTTCCCCTGCAACTAATGAAAAACTGTTTTTT
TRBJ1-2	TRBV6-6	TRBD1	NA	CASAGTGRDGGYTF	TGTGCCAGCGCCGGGACAGGGCGCGACGGTGGCTACACCTTC
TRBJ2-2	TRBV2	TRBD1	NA	CASSVQGAEGELFF	TGTGCCAGCAGTGTTCAGGGGGCGGAGGGGGAGCTGTTTTTT
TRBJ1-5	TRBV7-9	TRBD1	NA	CASSATGDNQPQHF	TGTGCCAGCAGCGCAACAGGGGATAATCAGCCCCAGCATTTT
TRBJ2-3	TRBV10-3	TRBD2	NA	CAISALAGGPGDTQYF	TGTGCCATCAGCGCCCTAGCGGGGGGGCCGGGTGATACGCAGTATTTT
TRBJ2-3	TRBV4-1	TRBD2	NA	CASSQDHGSGGLDTQYF	TGCGCCAGCAGCCAAGATCATGGTAGCGGGGGGTTAGATACGCAGTATTTT
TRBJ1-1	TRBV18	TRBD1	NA	CASSRQGGEAFF	TGTGCCAGCTCACGCCAGGGGGGTGAAGCTTTCTTT
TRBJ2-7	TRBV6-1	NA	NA	CASSEVPVYEQYF	TGTGCCAGCAGTGAAGTCCCAGTCTACGAGCAGTACTTC
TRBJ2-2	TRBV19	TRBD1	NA	CASTGTANTGELFF	TGTGCCAGTACCGGGACAGCGAACACCGGGGAGCTGTTTTTT
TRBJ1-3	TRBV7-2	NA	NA	CASSQGNSGNTIYF	TGTGCCAGCAGCCAGGGGAACTCTGGAAACACCATATATTTT
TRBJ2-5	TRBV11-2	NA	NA	CASSPSGLGRNF	TGTGCCAGCAGCCCCTCCGGACTGGGTCGTAACTTC
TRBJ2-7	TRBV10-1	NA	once	CASSEGQFYEQYF	TGCGCCAGCAGTGAGGGCCAGTTCTACGAGCAGTACTTC
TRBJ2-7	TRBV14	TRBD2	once	CASSQGGTSGTFYEQYF	TGTGCCAGCAGCCAAGGGGGGACTAGCGGAACCTTCTACGAGCAGTACTTC
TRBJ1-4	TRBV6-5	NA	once	CASSSQVGATNEKLFF	TGTGCCAGCAGTTCACAGGTTGGGGCAACTAATGAAAAACTGTTTTTT
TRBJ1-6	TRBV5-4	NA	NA	CASSLDPNNSPLHF	TGTGCCAGCAGCTTGGACCCGAATAATTCACCCCTCCACTTT